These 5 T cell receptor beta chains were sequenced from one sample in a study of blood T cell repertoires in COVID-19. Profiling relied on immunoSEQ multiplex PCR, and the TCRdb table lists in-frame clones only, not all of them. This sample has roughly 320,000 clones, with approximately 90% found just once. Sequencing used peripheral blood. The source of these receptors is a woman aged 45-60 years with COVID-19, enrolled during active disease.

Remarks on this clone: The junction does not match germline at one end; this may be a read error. The CDR3 is CASSQAPGLAGGPQDF. For the CDR3, the DNA is TGTGCCAGCAGCCAAGCTCCCGGACTAGCGGGAGGGCCCCAGGACTTC. This chain uses TRBV3-1 (or the pseudogene TRBV3-2) with TRBJ2-7; 15 bases line up with TRBD2. Germline V gene lookup returns CDR1 LGHDT and CDR2 YNNKEL (reference sequence). The CDR3 consists of 16 residues.

CDR3 in DNA: TGTGCCAGCAGGCCTACTAGCGGAGGTAACAATGAGCAGTTCTTC. It codes for CASRPTSGGNNEQFF. V is TRBV6-5 and J is TRBJ2-1, with 8 bases that match TRBD2. Germline assignment: CDR1 MNHEY and CDR2 SVGAGI. The CDR3 runs to 15 residues. V was clipped by 6 bases and J by 5 bases; unmatched bases: 9.

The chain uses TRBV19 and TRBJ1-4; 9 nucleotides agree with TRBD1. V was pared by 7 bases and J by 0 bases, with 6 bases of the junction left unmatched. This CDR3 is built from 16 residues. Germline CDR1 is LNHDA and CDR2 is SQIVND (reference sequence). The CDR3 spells CASTKGTGTTNEKLFF. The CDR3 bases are TGTGCCAGTACCAAGGGGACAGGGACAACTAATGAAAAACTGTTTTTT.

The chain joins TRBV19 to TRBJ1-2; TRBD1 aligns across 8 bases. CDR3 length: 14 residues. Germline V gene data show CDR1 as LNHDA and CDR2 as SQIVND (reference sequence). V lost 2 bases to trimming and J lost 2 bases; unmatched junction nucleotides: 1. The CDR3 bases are TGTGCCAGTAGTATATCAGGGGGCAACTATGGCTACACCTTC. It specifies CASSISGGNYGYTF.

CDR3 loop: CASSLGRGMSYNEQFF. In DNA form, the CDR3 reads TGCGCCAGCAGCTTGGGCAGGGGGATGTCCTACAATGAGCAGTTCTTC. The chain recombines TRBV5-1 with TRBJ2-1; TRBD1 matches at 7 bases. The CDR3 is 16 residues long. CDR1 and CDR2 from the germline V gene are SGHRS and YFSETQ. V lost 0 bases and J lost 1; bases outside the gene matches: 4. Complete variable domain (other parts from reference TRBV5-1 and TRBJ2-1): KAGVTQTPRYLIKTRGQQVTLSCSPISGHRSVSWYQQTPGQGLQFLFEYFSETQRNKGNFPGRFSGRQFSNSRSEMNVSTLELGDSALYLCASSLGRGMSYNEQFFGPGTRLTVL.